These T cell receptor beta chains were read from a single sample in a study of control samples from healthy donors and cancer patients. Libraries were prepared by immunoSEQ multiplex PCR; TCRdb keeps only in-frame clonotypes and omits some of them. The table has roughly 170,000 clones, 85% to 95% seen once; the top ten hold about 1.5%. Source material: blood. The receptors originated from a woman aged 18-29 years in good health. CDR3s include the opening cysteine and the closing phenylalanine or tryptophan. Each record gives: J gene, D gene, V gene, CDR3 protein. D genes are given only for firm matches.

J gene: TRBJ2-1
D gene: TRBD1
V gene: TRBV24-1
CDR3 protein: CATSDLGRGQGVGNEQFF

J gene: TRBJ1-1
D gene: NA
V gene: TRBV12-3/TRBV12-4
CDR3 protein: CASSFLLTEAFF

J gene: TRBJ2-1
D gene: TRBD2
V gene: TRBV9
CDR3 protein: CASSVPLAGGDLLNEQFF

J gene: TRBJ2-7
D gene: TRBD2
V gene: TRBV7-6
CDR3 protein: CASSPLVAGSSLSYEQYF

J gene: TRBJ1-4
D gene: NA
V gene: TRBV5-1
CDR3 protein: CASSSQGGVPSEKLFF

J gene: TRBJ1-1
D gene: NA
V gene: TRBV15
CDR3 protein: CATSRDGFLVTEAFF

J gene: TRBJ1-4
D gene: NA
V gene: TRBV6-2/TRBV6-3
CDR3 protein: CASSSANEKLFF

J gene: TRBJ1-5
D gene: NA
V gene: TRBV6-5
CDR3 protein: CASSYSMRGDQPQHF

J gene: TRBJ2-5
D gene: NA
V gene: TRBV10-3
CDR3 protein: CAISDREQETQYF

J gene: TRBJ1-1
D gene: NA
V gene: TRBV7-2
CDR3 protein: CASSYQMNTEAFF

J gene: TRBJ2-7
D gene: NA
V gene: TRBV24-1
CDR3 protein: CATRQLSSYEQYF

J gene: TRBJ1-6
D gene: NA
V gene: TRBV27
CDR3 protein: CASSSPGLNSPLHF

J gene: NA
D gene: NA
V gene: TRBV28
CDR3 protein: CASSFRGAGHEQYF

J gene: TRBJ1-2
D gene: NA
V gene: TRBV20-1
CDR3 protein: CSARALDGYTF

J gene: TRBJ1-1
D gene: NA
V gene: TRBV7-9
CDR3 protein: CASSLPTTEAFF

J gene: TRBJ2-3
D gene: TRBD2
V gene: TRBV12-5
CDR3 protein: CASGIGLAGGRDTQYF

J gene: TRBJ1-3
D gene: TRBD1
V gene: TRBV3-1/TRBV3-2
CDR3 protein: CASSQLTGRLNTIYF

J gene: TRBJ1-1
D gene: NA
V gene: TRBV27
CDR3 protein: CASSPSGHGGTEAFF

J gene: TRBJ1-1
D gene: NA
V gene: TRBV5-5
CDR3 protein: CASSFLGKMNTEAFF

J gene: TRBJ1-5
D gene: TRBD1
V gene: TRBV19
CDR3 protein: CASTPGTGKANQPQHF

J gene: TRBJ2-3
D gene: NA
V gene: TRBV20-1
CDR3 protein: CVPAGSDTQYF

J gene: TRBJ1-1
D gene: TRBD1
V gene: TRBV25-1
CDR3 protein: CASRGLGTVAEAFF

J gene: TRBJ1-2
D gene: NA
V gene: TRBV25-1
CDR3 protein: CASLERGREDAGYTF

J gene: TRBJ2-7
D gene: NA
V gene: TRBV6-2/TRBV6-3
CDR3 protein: CASSNFYEQYF

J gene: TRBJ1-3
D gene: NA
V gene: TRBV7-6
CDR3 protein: CASSSAPGPGNTIYF

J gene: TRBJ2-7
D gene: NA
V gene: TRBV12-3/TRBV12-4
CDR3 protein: CASSSPGDYEQYF

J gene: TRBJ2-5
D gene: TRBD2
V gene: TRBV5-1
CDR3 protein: CASSLTSGFETQYF

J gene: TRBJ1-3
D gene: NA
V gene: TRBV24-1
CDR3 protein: CATSDGGESDTIYF

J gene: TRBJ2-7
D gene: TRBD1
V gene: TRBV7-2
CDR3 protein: CASSPYRDRVSYEQYF

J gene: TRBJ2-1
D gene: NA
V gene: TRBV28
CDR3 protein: CASTSTGLSVSEQFF

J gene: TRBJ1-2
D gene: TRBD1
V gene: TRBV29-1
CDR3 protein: CSVEDGTGSYGYTF

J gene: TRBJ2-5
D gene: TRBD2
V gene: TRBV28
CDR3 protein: CASSSPAGGYQETQYF

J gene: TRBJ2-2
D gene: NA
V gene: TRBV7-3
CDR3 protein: CASSLLGDGELFF